A single sample gave rise to the 23 T cell receptor beta chains below, sequenced in a study of technical replicates of blood from several donors (dated by TCRdb to about 2017). The protocol used for the library was the immunoSEQ multiplex PCR assay. This is the immuneACCESS table as TCRdb keeps it, with only in-frame sequences that have V and J called. A part of the clones is gone; compared with another copy, unresolved V genes explain less than half, and the rest is unexplained. For this sample there are roughly 15,000 clones; around 80% appear just once. About 13% of the sample is taken by the ten largest. What was sequenced was PBMCs. These receptors were taken from a human donor in good health.

CDR3 region: CASSIGQGENEKLFF. The CDR3 DNA reads TGTGCCAGCAGCATCGGACAGGGAGAAAATGAAAAACTGTTTTTT. The gene calls are TRBV5-8 and TRBJ1-4; 8 bases map to TRBD1. The CDR3 has 15 residues. The V gene's germline CDR1 is SGHTS and CDR2 YDEGEE. Trimming took 4 bases from V and 5 from J; bases not matched to a gene: 7.

The chain carries TRBV7-9 and TRBJ2-3; possible D gene TRBD1, 6 bases. CDR3 size: 14 residues. Trimming shortened V by 3 bases and J by 7 bases, and 14 bases separated the two germline ends. The germline V gene has CDR1 SEHNR and CDR2 FQNEAQ (reference sequence). As DNA, the CDR3 is TGTGCCAGCAGCTTGTGGACAGATCCATATACGCAGTATTTT. Its protein is CASSLWTDPYTQYF.

The V and J genes are TRBV7-8 and TRBJ1-3; D gene ambiguous. This CDR3 is built from 16 residues. Trimming stripped 3 bases from V and 0 bases from J, with 12 bases between. Germline V lookup: CDR1 SGHVS, CDR2 FQNEAQ. The CDR3 bases are TGTGCCAGCAGCTTGGGCAGCCCCTTCTCTGGAAACACCATATATTTT. Translation: CASSLGSPFSGNTIYF.

This clone has just a few counts. This sequence joins TRBV5-6 and TRBJ1-5; 8 positions agree with TRBD1. The CDR3 is 16 amino acids. Trimming at V came to 4 bases and at J to 3 bases, leaving 9 bases not matched to a gene. In germline, CDR1 is SGHDT, CDR2 YYEEEE. The CDR3 loop reads CASSLYDRGSNQPQHF. The CDR3 DNA is TGTGCCAGCAGCCTTTACGACAGGGGCTCCAATCAGCCCCAGCATTTT.

The chain employs TRBV6-1 and TRBJ2-1, with no clear D. CDR3 length: 15 amino acids. Germline CDR1 reads MNHNS; CDR2 reads SASEGT. The ends were cut back, 5 bases at V and 4 bases at J, with 15 bases in the middle. The CDR3 loop is CASSPTSQVYNEQFF. CDR3 DNA: TGTGCCAGCAGTCCCACCTCGCAGGTATACAATGAGCAGTTCTTC.

The genes are TRBV4-1 and TRBJ2-1, with TRBD2 as a possible D gene (5 bases). Trimming cost V 0 bases and J 4 bases, with 16 bases left between them. Germline V gene sequence: CDR1 MGHRA, CDR2 YSYEKL. The CDR3 extends over 17 amino acids. This chain's CDR3 is CASSQDRAGLLYNEQFF. The DNA of the CDR3 is TGCGCCAGCAGCCAAGATCGGGCGGGCCTGCTTTACAATGAGCAGTTCTTC.

This clone has only one observation. The V call is TRBV6-6, the J call TRBJ2-1, with TRBD2 matching 10 bases. CDR3 length: 13 amino acids. Germline trimming cut 7 bases from V and 6 bases from J; bases unmatched to any gene: 3. Germline CDR1 and CDR2: MNHNY and SVGAGI (reference sequence). The CDR3 nucleotides read TGTGCCAGCACCGGGACTAGCGTCAATGAGCAGTTCTTC. Residues: CASTGTSVNEQFF.

This rearrangement joins TRBV30 to TRBJ2-2, with D uncertain. V was cut by 2 bases and J by 7 bases, with 11 bases left in between. Germline CDR1 and CDR2: GTSNPN and SVGIG (reference sequence). CDR3 length: 13 residues. CDR3 sequence reads: CAWSYRFGGELFF. The CDR3 DNA reads as TGTGCCTGGAGTTACCGCTTCGGCGGGGAGCTGTTTTTT.

This clone appeared once. The rearrangement uses TRBV7-2 and TRBJ2-7, with 10 bases lining up with TRBD1. The trim removed 7 bases at V and 2 bases at J, leaving 8 bases unmatched. Germline CDR1 and CDR2: SGHTA and FQGNSA. The CDR3 contains 15 residues. CDR3 amino acids: CASTPSGTGAYEQYF. CDR3 bases: TGTGCCAGCACTCCCTCCGGGACAGGGGCCTACGAGCAGTACTTC.

V usage is TRBV19 and J usage is TRBJ2-1; TRBD2 matches at 7 bases. Germline V gene data show CDR1 as LNHDA and CDR2 as SQIVND (reference sequence). This CDR3 has 14 amino acids. Trimming took 7 bases from V and 7 from J; bases not matched to a gene: 10. The CDR3 DNA reads as TGTGCCAGTACCGATGGGGGGGGGTATAATGAGCAGTTCTTC. It is translated as CASTDGGGYNEQFF.

The chain employs TRBV19 and TRBJ2-1, with D unresolved. The CDR3 runs to 14 residues. The V gene lost 4 bases and the J gene lost 6 bases, with 13 bases spanning the gap. Per the germline V gene, CDR1 is LNHDA and CDR2 is SQIVND (reference sequence). For the CDR3, the DNA is TGTGCCAGTAGTACGACTCCAACGAGCAATGAGCAGTTCTTC. This codes for CASSTTPTSNEQFF.

The gene calls are TRBV2 and TRBJ2-7; TRBD2 agrees at 11 bases. The germline V gene has CDR1 SNHLY and CDR2 FYNNEI. CDR3 length equals 16 residues. J gave up 2 bases and V 2 bases, and 5 bases lay outside the gene matches. The CDR3 here is CASSEPGTSGTYEQYF. The CDR3, as DNA: TGTGCCAGCAGTGAACCTGGGACTAGCGGAACCTACGAGCAGTACTTC.

J is TRBJ2-7 and V is TRBV2; D is uncertain. V was cut by 8 bases and J by 4 bases, with 15 bases left in between. This CDR3 is 13 amino acids long. CDR1 and CDR2 from the germline V gene are SNHLY and FYNNEI. Written as DNA, the CDR3 is TGTGCCAGCGATGAGCCTCTCTCTTACGAGCAGTACTTC. Its translation is CASDEPLSYEQYF.

This clone occurred a few times. This chain connects TRBV5-4 to TRBJ2-1; D ambiguous. This CDR3 comprises 12 residues. Trimming cost V 1 base and J 5 bases, with 4 bases left between them. Germline V gene lookup returns CDR1 SGHNT and CDR2 YYREEE (reference sequence). The CDR3 region has the DNA TGTGCCAGCAGCTTGAGCCACAATGAGCAGTTCTTC. Translating gives CASSLSHNEQFF.

The chain joins TRBV19 to TRBJ1-5; tentatively, D is TRBD1 (5 bases). The CDR3 loop spans 15 amino acids. V gave up 3 bases and J gave up 0 bases, with 9 bases separating them. Germline CDR1 and CDR2: LNHDA and SQIVND (reference sequence). The CDR3 bases are TGTGCCAGTAGTATTGAAGGGGATAGCAATCAGCCCCAGCATTTT. It specifies CASSIEGDSNQPQHF.

The chain uses TRBV18 and TRBJ2-3; 14 bases agree with TRBD2. CDR1 KGHSH and CDR2 LQKENI come from the germline V gene. The CDR3 is 16 amino acids. Unmatched junction bases numbered 5, after V lost 5 bases and J lost 4 bases. The CDR3 reads CASSARGLAGADTQYF. The DNA for the CDR3 is TGTGCCAGCTCAGCAAGGGGACTAGCGGGAGCAGATACGCAGTATTTT.

The chain combines TRBV7-8 with TRBJ1-4; a possible D gene is TRBD1 (5 bases). With 5 bases removed from V and 8 bases from J, the gap between germline ends came to 15 bases. The CDR3 runs to 14 residues. Per germline, CDR1 SGHVS and CDR2 FQNEAQ. The CDR3 DNA reads TGTGCCAGCAGCCCCGGGGGGGTTGGGGAAAAACTGTTTTTT. It specifies CASSPGGVGEKLFF. The full variable domain, in which reference TRBV7-8 and TRBJ1-4 provide the parts outside the CDR3, is GAGVSQSPRYKVAKRGQDVALRCDPISGHVSLFWYQQALGQGPEFLTYFQNEAQLDKSGLPSDRFFAERPEGSVSTLKIQRTQQEDSAVYLCASSPGGVGEKLFFGSGTQLSVL.

The genes are TRBV10-3 and TRBJ2-1; 10 positions agree with TRBD1. Trimming removed 7 bases from V and 9 bases from J; junction bases left unmatched: 6. Germline V gene lookup returns CDR1 ENHRY and CDR2 SYGVKD. The CDR3 length is 13 residues. CDR3 in amino acids: CAINGQGVAEQFF. DNA of the CDR3: TGTGCCATCAACGGACAGGGGGTGGCTGAGCAGTTCTTC.

The chain links TRBV7-2 to TRBJ2-7; 7 positions match TRBD1. Germline V gene sequence: CDR1 SGHTA, CDR2 FQGNSA. V gave up 0 bases and J gave up 3 bases; unmatched junction bases: 5. The CDR3 runs 15 residues. CDR3 amino acids: CASSLAGGQIYEQYF. The CDR3 DNA reads as TGTGCCAGCAGCTTAGCAGGGGGACAGATCTACGAGCAGTACTTC.

This clone was detected a few times. The rearrangement joins TRBV9 to TRBJ1-5; no reliable D call. The V gene's germline CDR1 is SGDLS and CDR2 YYNGEE. The CDR3 spans 15 residues. Trimming cost V 0 bases and J 1 base, with 8 bases left between them. In nucleotides, the CDR3 is TGTGCCAGCAGCGTAGGTGGGGAGAGCAATCAGCCCCAGCATTTT. Its translation is CASSVGGESNQPQHF.

The genes are TRBV7-3 and TRBJ2-2, with TRBD2 as a possible D gene (5 bases). Per germline, CDR1 SGHTA and CDR2 FQGTGA. V lost 5 bases, J lost 1 base, and 11 bases lay in between. The CDR3 length is 15 residues. CDR3 bases: TGTGCCAGCAGCGCCCCTGGGAGGAACACCGGGGAGCTGTTTTTT. It is translated as CASSAPGRNTGELFF.

The V gene is TRBV2, the J gene TRBJ2-7; 7 nucleotides match TRBD1. V lost 6 bases, J lost 9 bases, and 8 bases stayed unmatched. The CDR3 extends over 12 amino acids. Looked up from germline, CDR1 is SNHLY and CDR2 is FYNNEI. The CDR3 sequence is CASSAGTEWQYF. The DNA for the CDR3 is TGTGCCAGCAGCGCCGGGACAGAATGGCAGTACTTC.

This rearrangement joins TRBV6-5 to TRBJ1-2, with 10 nucleotides matching TRBD1. The CDR3 extends over 15 amino acids. Trimming cost V 2 bases and J 4 bases; bases outside gene matches: 4. Germline V gene lookup returns CDR1 MNHEY and CDR2 SVGAGI. The DNA of the CDR3 is TGTGCCAGCAGTTACGTCGGGACAGGGGTCTATGGCTACACCTTC. Encoded protein: CASSYVGTGVYGYTF.